These 21 T cell receptor beta chains came from one sample sequenced in a study of control samples from healthy donors and cancer patients. Profiling relied on immunoSEQ multiplex PCR, and the TCRdb table lists in-frame clones only, not all of them. Counted here are under 95,000 clones, 84% occurring once; the ten biggest clones make up about 16%. Sequencing input: blood. The receptors here all came from a man aged 45-65 years in good health.

The rearrangement uses TRBV5-1 and TRBJ2-1; 7 bases fit TRBD2. V was clipped by 0 bases and J by 3 bases; unmatched bases: 3. CDR1 is SGHRS and CDR2 is YFSETQ in the germline V gene. This CDR3 is built from 15 residues. CDR3 in amino acids: CASSLGGTNYNEQFF. In DNA, the CDR3 is TGCGCCAGCAGCTTGGGTGGGACTAACTACAATGAGCAGTTCTTC.

The chain has TRBV19 and TRBJ2-1; D might be TRBD2 (5 bases). The CDR3 runs to 12 residues. V was cut by 4 bases and J by 10 bases, with 11 bases left in between. Germline V gives CDR1 LNHDA, CDR2 SQIVND (reference sequence). The CDR3 sequence is CASSTQLGEQFF. DNA for the CDR3: TGTGCCAGTAGTACTCAACTAGGGGAGCAGTTCTTC.

This chain links TRBV4-1 with TRBJ2-7; TRBD2 might be the D (5 bases). The V gene lost 3 bases and the J gene lost 3 bases, with 18 bases spanning the gap. Germline V gene sequence: CDR1 MGHRA, CDR2 YSYEKL. This CDR3 has 16 residues. The CDR3 sequence is CASSHPPLGRLYEQYF. As DNA, the CDR3 is TGCGCCAGCAGCCATCCTCCACTAGGACGACTCTACGAGCAGTACTTC.

This clone was counted once. The chain employs TRBV2 and TRBJ2-5; D uncertain. The CDR3 is 12 amino acids. Trimming left V 2 bases short and J 5 bases short, with 6 bases between. Germline loops: CDR1 SNHLY, CDR2 FYNNEI. The CDR3 region is CASSELRETQYF. The CDR3 nucleotides are TGTGCCAGCAGTGAACTCCGGGAGACCCAGTACTTC.

The V and J genes are TRBV3-1 (or the pseudogene TRBV3-2) and TRBJ2-6; D unresolved. The ends were cut back, 2 bases at V and 2 bases at J, with 4 bases in the middle. The CDR3 loop spans 14 amino acids. CDR1 LGHDT and CDR2 YNNKEL come from the germline V gene (reference sequence). The CDR3 DNA sequence: TGTGCCAGCAGCCAATACCCTGGGGCCAACGTCCTGACTTTC. Translation gives CASSQYPGANVLTF.

This rearrangement joins TRBV4-1 to TRBJ2-6, with D unclear. V shed 0 bases and J shed 4 bases, with 7 bases lying between them. This CDR3 comprises 15 residues. Germline V CDR1 and CDR2: MGHRA, YSYEKL. Here the CDR3 DNA reads TGCGCCAGCAGCCAAGATTTTCCCGGGGCCAACGTCCTGACTTTC. Translating it yields CASSQDFPGANVLTF.

The rearrangement joins TRBV4-3 to TRBJ1-1; TRBD1 might be the D (6 bases). V was trimmed by 1 base and J by 3 bases, leaving 6 bases between them. This CDR3 is 13 amino acids long. Germline lookup yields CDR1 LGHNA and CDR2 YSLEER. CDR3 sequence (DNA): TGCGCCAGCAGCCAAGCAGGGGACACTGAAGCTTTCTTT. Translation: CASSQAGDTEAFF.

The chain is built from TRBV19 and TRBJ2-4, with D possibly matching TRBD2 (6 bases). This CDR3 is built from 12 residues. CDR1 is LNHDA and CDR2 is SQIVND in the germline V gene (reference sequence). The V end lost 8 bases, the J end lost 6 bases, and 11 bases lay between the germline ends. CDR3 in amino acids: CASAGSGNIQYF. CDR3 bases: TGTGCCAGTGCCGGGAGTGGAAACATTCAGTACTTC.

The chain carries TRBV28 and TRBJ2-7; D may be TRBD2 (5 bases). The CDR3 runs to 15 residues. V was shortened by 4 bases and J by 9 bases, with 22 bases between the two germline ends. Germline V gene data show CDR1 as MDHEN and CDR2 as SYDVKM. CDR3 coding DNA: TGTGCCAGCAGTTCAACCGGGATACCTCAAGGTATGCAGTACTTC. Encoded protein: CASSSTGIPQGMQYF.

The table lists this clone with a few counts. The J gene is TRBJ2-1, the V gene TRBV6-6; 9 positions match TRBD2. Trimming took 7 bases from V and 2 from J; bases not matched to a gene: 3. This CDR3 region has 14 residues. CDR1 MNHNY and CDR2 SVGAGI come from the germline V gene (reference sequence). CDR3 in DNA: TGTGCCAGCATTAGCGGGAGTACCTACAATGAGCAGTTCTTC. Its protein is CASISGSTYNEQFF.

CDR3 bases: TGTGCCAGCAGCTTAAGTTTGATCTCTGGAAACACCATATATTTT. It translates to CASSLSLISGNTIYF. J is TRBJ1-3 and V is TRBV7-8, with D uncertain. Deletions cut 2 bases from V and 0 bases from J, with 8 bases between. The CDR3 is made up of 15 amino acids. Germline lookup yields CDR1 SGHVS and CDR2 FQNEAQ.

This clone was seen just once. The V and J genes are TRBV5-1 and TRBJ2-5, with a possible D match to TRBD1 (6 bases). The ends were cut back, 0 bases at V and 5 bases at J, with 14 bases in the middle. CDR3 length: 15 residues. Germline values: CDR1 SGHRS, CDR2 YFSETQ. The CDR3 DNA follows: TGCGCCAGCAGCTTGGGGACAGTTCGTCTGGAGACCCAGTACTTC. Residues: CASSLGTVRLETQYF.

The V call is TRBV18, the J call TRBJ1-5; unclear D gene. V lost 3 bases to trimming and J lost 5 bases, with 8 bases between them. In germline, CDR1 is KGHSH, CDR2 LQKENI. The length of the CDR3 is 13 residues. CDR3 bases: TGTGCCAGCTCACCGACAAGGGATCAGCCCCAGCATTTT. Its translation is CASSPTRDQPQHF.

The rearrangement links TRBV6-6 to TRBJ1-5; D uncertain. The CDR3 length is 14 residues. The V and J ends lost 3 bases and 5 bases respectively, with 11 bases between them. Germline V gene lookup returns CDR1 MNHNY and CDR2 SVGAGI (reference sequence). DNA of the CDR3: TGTGCCAGCAGTTATAGAGGGTCTGATCAGCCCCAGCATTTT. The encoded protein is CASSYRGSDQPQHF.

The V gene is TRBV7-9, the J gene TRBJ2-3; D not certain. Trimming took off 5 bases at V and 0 bases at J, with 12 bases between the two ends. This CDR3 is built from 15 residues. Germline V gene lookup returns CDR1 SEHNR and CDR2 FQNEAQ (reference sequence). CDR3 sequence: CASSQALGSTDTQYF. As DNA, the CDR3 is TGTGCCAGCAGCCAGGCCTTAGGGAGCACAGATACGCAGTATTTT.

This chain links TRBV12-3 or TRBV12-4 with TRBJ1-1; D is ambiguous. The CDR3 covers 13 residues. Trimming shortened V by 4 bases and J by 8 bases, and 14 bases separated the two germline ends. CDR3: CASSSRTLGEAFF. CDR3 sequence (DNA): TGTGCCAGCAGTTCGCGTACCCTGGGGGAAGCTTTCTTT.

This sequence joins TRBV30 and TRBJ2-7, with 11 bases lining up with TRBD2. Germline V CDR1 and CDR2: GTSNPN, SVGIG (reference sequence). The CDR3 is 14 amino acids. Trimming cost V 7 bases and J 2 bases; bases outside gene matches: 7. The CDR3 loop reads CASSLAGGTYEQYF. CDR3 nucleotide sequence: TGTGCCTCTTCATTAGCGGGAGGGACCTACGAGCAGTACTTC.

This chain uses TRBV3-1 (or the pseudogene TRBV3-2) with TRBJ1-1, with D tentatively TRBD1 (6 bases). The CDR3 is made up of 16 amino acids. Germline CDR1 is LGHDT and CDR2 is YNNKEL (reference sequence). V dropped 6 bases and J dropped 5 bases, with 22 bases sitting between them. As DNA, the CDR3 is TGTGCCAGCAGTGCTGAGGGGCAGGGGCGAAAAACTGAAGCTTTCTTT. Translated: CASSAEGQGRKTEAFF.

This chain links TRBV18 with TRBJ2-7; 9 bases line up with TRBD2. The V gene's germline CDR1 is KGHSH and CDR2 LQKENI. This CDR3 region has 14 residues. The V and J ends lost 3 bases and 0 bases, in that order; junction bases with no gene match: 0. The CDR3 nucleotides are TGTGCCAGCTCACCTAGCGGGAGCTCCTACGAGCAGTACTTC. It is translated as CASSPSGSSYEQYF.

The genes are TRBV3-1 (or the pseudogene TRBV3-2) and TRBJ2-2; 11 bases are shared with TRBD2. The CDR3 is 16 amino acids. Trimming cost V 4 bases and J 0 bases; bases outside gene matches: 1. CDR1 and CDR2 from the germline V gene are LGHDT and YNNKEL (reference sequence). The CDR3 is CASSRLAGTNTGELFF. DNA for the CDR3: TGTGCCAGCAGCCGACTAGCGGGAACGAACACCGGGGAGCTGTTTTTT.

The chain is built from TRBV30 and TRBJ2-2, with unresolved D. Germline CDR1 reads GTSNPN; CDR2 reads SVGIG (reference sequence). The CDR3 is 11 residues long. The V end was cut by 4 bases, the J end by 7 bases, with 7 bases between. The CDR3 DNA is TGTGCCTGGAATCGGGTCGGGGAGCTGTTTTTT. Amino acids: CAWNRVGELFF.